These 24 T cell receptor beta chains came from one sample sequenced in a study of cytomegalovirus exposure and HLA in healthy donors. Both 60 Vbeta primers and 13 Jbeta primers went into the PCR. Clones were read by immunoSEQ multiplex PCR, and TCRdb kept only the in-frame ones, dropping some. This sample has about 140,000 clones, with roughly 79% found just once. The specimen was PBMCs. Receptors originate from a man aged 25 to 45 in good health and CMV-seropositive.

The CDR3 region is CASSLGGTGGSPLHF. Written as DNA, the CDR3 is TGTGCCAGCAGCTTGGGGGGGACAGGGGGCTCACCCCTCCACTTT. The rearrangement uses TRBV11-2 and TRBJ1-6; 12 bases are a match to TRBD1. The ends lost 3 bases at V and 10 bases at J; junction bases unmatched: 4. The CDR3 runs 15 residues. Germline loops: CDR1 SGHAT, CDR2 FQNNGV.

This clone occurred once. The chain recombines TRBV9 with TRBJ1-4; D uncertain. The ends were cut back, 0 bases at V and 3 bases at J, with 9 bases in the middle. Germline V lookup: CDR1 SGDLS, CDR2 YYNGEE. This CDR3 is 15 amino acids long. The CDR3 here is CASSVGTEANEKLFF. The CDR3 region has the DNA TGTGCCAGCAGCGTAGGAACAGAAGCTAATGAAAAACTGTTTTTT.

CDR3 DNA: TGTGCCAGCAGAACAGCGAACACCGGGGAGCTGTTTTTT. Translating gives CASRTANTGELFF. The rearrangement uses TRBV6-5 and TRBJ2-2, with D hard to call. V gave up 6 bases and J gave up 0 bases, with 5 bases separating them. Germline V gene sequence: CDR1 MNHEY, CDR2 SVGAGI. The CDR3 totals 13 residues.

The gene calls are TRBV7-8 and TRBJ2-7; tentative D call: TRBD1 (5 bases). The germline gives CDR1 SGHVS, CDR2 FQNEAQ. This CDR3 comprises 15 residues. Trimming pared 6 bases from V and 2 bases from J, leaving 17 bases between. CDR3 nucleotides: TGTGCCAGCAGACCTGGGGCCCAGGCGACCTACGAGCAGTACTTC. Translated, it gives CASRPGAQATYEQYF.

J is TRBJ2-6 and V is TRBV2; possibly TRBD2 for D (6 bases). CDR1 and CDR2 from the germline V gene are SNHLY and FYNNEI. The ends were cut back, 4 bases at V and 0 bases at J, with 22 bases in the middle. This CDR3 comprises 20 residues. The CDR3 bases are TGTGCCAGCAGTGCGGAGGGTTATTCGGTCATTGGCTCTGGGGCCAACGTCCTGACTTTC. Translating it yields CASSAEGYSVIGSGANVLTF.

V is TRBV5-4 and J is TRBJ1-6, with TRBD1 identical over 8 bases. V shed 3 bases, J shed 9 bases, and the junction held 14 bases outside the gene matches. Germline V gene lookup returns CDR1 SGHNT and CDR2 YYREEE (reference sequence). This CDR3 has 17 residues. This CDR3 reads CASSSPTMTGEFSPLHF. CDR3 DNA sequence: TGTGCCAGCAGCTCCCCCACCATGACAGGGGAGTTTTCACCCCTCCACTTT.

In its sample, this clone was seen once. CDR3 DNA: TGTGCCAGTAGGCCGACAGGCGAGGGTGGCACTGAAGCTTTCTTT. Translating it yields CASRPTGEGGTEAFF. The chain is built from TRBV19 and TRBJ1-1, with D maybe TRBD1 (6 bases). Germline V gene lookup returns CDR1 LNHDA and CDR2 SQIVND (reference sequence). The CDR3 has 15 amino acids. The V end was cut by 6 bases, the J end by 4 bases, with 18 bases between.

The CDR3, as DNA: TGTGCCAGCAGCGCCAGACAGGGGTTGGAAACTGAAGCTTTCTTT. Translation: CASSARQGLETEAFF. The chain links TRBV7-6 to TRBJ1-1; 8 bases are a match to TRBD1. From germline, CDR1 is SGHVS and CDR2 FNYEAQ. The CDR3 covers 15 residues. With V trimmed by 5 bases and J by 5 bases, 10 bases remained unmatched. Looking up the rest from reference TRBV7-6 and TRBJ1-1 gives the full variable domain: GAGVSQSPRYKVTKRGQDVALRCDPISGHVSLYWYRQALGQGPEFLTYFNYEAQQDKSGLPNDRFSAERPEGSISTLTIQRTEQRDSAMYRCASSARQGLETEAFFGQGTRLTVV.

This chain links TRBV28 with TRBJ2-5; 16 bases match TRBD2. With V trimmed by 4 bases and J by 5 bases, 4 bases remained unmatched. The CDR3 has 16 amino acids. Germline CDR1 is MDHEN and CDR2 is SYDVKM. Here the CDR3 DNA reads TGTGCCAGCAGTTGGGGACTAGCGGGAGGGCCTGAGACCCAGTACTTC. Protein product: CASSWGLAGGPETQYF. The variable domain in full, with the rest retrieved from reference TRBV28 and TRBJ2-5, is DVKVTQSSRYLVKRTGEKVFLECVQDMDHENMFWYRQDPGLGLRLIYFSYDVKMKEKGDIPEGYSVSREKKERFSLILESASTNQTSMYLCASSWGLAGGPETQYFGPGTRLLVL.

The V and J genes are TRBV9 and TRBJ2-2, with D perhaps TRBD1 (6 bases). This CDR3 spans 16 amino acids. V was shortened by 0 bases and J by 4 bases, with 13 bases between the two germline ends. Germline lookup yields CDR1 SGDLS and CDR2 YYNGEE. The CDR3 coding sequence is TGTGCCAGCAGCGTAGTGGGACAAGGGGGCACCGGGGAGCTGTTTTTT. Translation: CASSVVGQGGTGELFF.

This clone was seen only once. The chain links TRBV7-9 to TRBJ2-7; 9 nucleotides match TRBD1. CDR1 and CDR2 (germline): SEHNR, FQNEAQ (reference sequence). This CDR3 has 15 residues. Trimming cost V 5 bases and J 1 base; bases outside gene matches: 6. In DNA, the CDR3 is TGTGCCAGCAGCGTGGGACAGGGAAGATCCTACGAGCAGTACTTC. Translated: CASSVGQGRSYEQYF.

This clone has just a few counts. Other DNA sequences within the sample encode an identical CDR3. J is TRBJ1-1 and V is TRBV6-5; D not resolved. From germline, CDR1 is MNHEY and CDR2 SVGAGI. This CDR3 has 14 residues. Deletions cut 3 bases from V and 0 bases from J, with 8 bases between. This CDR3 is CASSYEGMNTEAFF. For the CDR3, the DNA is TGTGCCAGCAGTTATGAGGGCATGAACACTGAAGCTTTCTTT.

The rearrangement joins TRBV4-2 to TRBJ2-1, with D perhaps matching TRBD2 (6 bases). The CDR3 loop spans 15 amino acids. V shed 0 bases and J shed 7 bases, with 13 bases lying between them. The germline gives CDR1 LGHNA, CDR2 YNFKEQ. As DNA, the CDR3 is TGTGCCAGCAGCCAAGATAGAACTAGCCTTAATGAGCAGTTCTTC. Protein: CASSQDRTSLNEQFF.

The CDR3: CASSPGLAGEGQETQYF. The CDR3 region has the DNA TGTGCCAGCAGTCCGGGACTAGCGGGAGAAGGCCAAGAGACCCAGTACTTC. The chain links TRBV2 to TRBJ2-5, with TRBD2 identical over 14 bases. The CDR3 contains 17 residues. The V gene end was trimmed by 5 bases and the J gene end by 1 base; junction bases not matched to a gene: 6. Germline assignment: CDR1 SNHLY and CDR2 FYNNEI.

In this sample, this clone turned up once. A junction end diverges from the germline sequence, so it may reflect a read error. The V gene is TRBV28, the J gene TRBJ2-7; 9 bases align to TRBD2. This CDR3 comprises 12 residues. Germline V gene sequence: CDR1 MDHEN, CDR2 SYDVKM. The CDR3 here is CASKGSGSRDHF. CDR3 in DNA: TGTGCCAGCAAAGGTAGCGGGAGTCGCGACCACTTC. The full variable domain, rest sourced from reference TRBV28 and TRBJ2-7, is DVKVTQSSRYLVKRTGEKVFLECVQDMDHENMFWYRQDPGLGLRLIYFSYDVKMKEKGDIPEGYSVSREKKERFSLILESASTNQTSMYLCASKGSGSRDHFGPGTRLTVT.

V gene TRBV11-2 combines with J gene TRBJ2-3; a weak D match, TRBD2 (7 bases). V lost 5 bases to trimming and J lost 0 bases, with 12 bases between them. This CDR3 contains 15 residues. Germline-derived CDR1 and CDR2 are SGHAT and FQNNGV. CDR3 region: CASSPGRGSTDTQYF. CDR3 nucleotide sequence: TGTGCCAGCAGCCCGGGGAGGGGGAGCACAGATACGCAGTATTTT.

A few counts support this clone. The junction differs from germline at one of its ends, possibly a read error. The chain couples TRBV7-7 to TRBJ1-4; 9 positions match TRBD1. This CDR3 has 14 amino acids. Germline V gives CDR1 SSHAT, CDR2 FNYEAQ (reference sequence). CDR3 protein: CASSSGQGGEKLFF. The CDR3 bases are TGTGCTAGCAGCTCGGGACAGGGAGGTGAAAAACTGTTTTTT.

This clone is a singleton in its sample. The V call is TRBV7-2, the J call TRBJ1-4; a weak D match, TRBD1 (5 bases). Deletions cut 1 base from V and 8 bases from J, with 14 bases between. The CDR3 has 15 residues. Per germline, CDR1 SGHTA and CDR2 FQGNSA. This CDR3 is CASSLGQPSLEKLFF. The CDR3 bases are TGTGCCAGCAGCTTAGGACAGCCATCGTTAGAAAAACTGTTTTTT.

The chain uses TRBV28 and TRBJ2-1; weak D call: TRBD2 (7 bases). Trimming stripped 3 bases from V and 4 bases from J, with 19 bases between. The CDR3 covers 17 residues. CDR1 is MDHEN, CDR2 SYDVKM, per germline. The CDR3 loop reads CASSFGRGDLGYNEQFF. CDR3 in DNA: TGTGCCAGCAGTTTTGGGAGGGGGGATCTAGGGTACAATGAGCAGTTCTTC.

In this sample, this clone turned up once. The J gene is TRBJ2-7, the V gene TRBV9; maybe TRBD1 (6 bases). Germline loops: CDR1 SGDLS, CDR2 YYNGEE. Deletions cut 4 bases from V and 7 bases from J, with 15 bases between. The CDR3 is made up of 13 amino acids. CDR3 nucleotides: TGTGCCAGCAGCATCCGACAGGCTGGGGAGCAGTACTTC. This sequence encodes CASSIRQAGEQYF.

CDR3: CASSLTGAHYEQYF. As DNA, the CDR3 is TGTGCCAGCAGTTTAACGGGAGCCCACTACGAGCAGTACTTC. The V gene is TRBV27, the J gene TRBJ2-7; a weak D match, TRBD2 (6 bases). V lost 2 bases and J 3 bases, leaving 11 bases between the germline ends. The CDR3 sequence is 14 residues long. CDR1 MNHEY and CDR2 SMNVEV come from the germline V gene (reference sequence).

The J gene is TRBJ1-6, the V gene TRBV6-5, with a tentative D call TRBD1 (5 bases). The CDR3 sequence is 16 residues long. The germline V gene has CDR1 MNHEY and CDR2 SVGAGI. The V end was cut by 0 bases, the J end by 6 bases, with 12 bases between. Written as DNA, the CDR3 is TGTGCCAGCAGTTACTCCAGGGTAACGGGTAATTCACCCCTCCACTTT. Translated, it gives CASSYSRVTGNSPLHF.

The chain has TRBV14 and TRBJ1-6, with TRBD1 identical over 11 bases. The CDR3 covers 15 residues. V shed 4 bases, J shed 7 bases, and the junction held 3 bases outside the gene matches. The germline V gene encodes CDR1 SGHDN and CDR2 FVKESK. CDR3 coding DNA: TGTGCCAGCAGCCCCCGGGACAGGGGGAATTCACCCCTCCACTTT. Translated: CASSPRDRGNSPLHF.

With respect to this clone: The sample has other DNA sequences that encode this CDR3 too. This chain joins TRBV7-9 and TRBJ1-5; D is possibly TRBD1 (6 bases). Trimming left V 3 bases short and J 1 base short, with 7 bases between. This CDR3 is built from 14 residues. The germline V gene has CDR1 SEHNR and CDR2 FQNEAQ (reference sequence). CDR3 in amino acids: CASSLRGSNQPQHF. The CDR3 bases are TGTGCCAGCAGCTTGAGGGGGAGCAATCAGCCCCAGCATTTT.